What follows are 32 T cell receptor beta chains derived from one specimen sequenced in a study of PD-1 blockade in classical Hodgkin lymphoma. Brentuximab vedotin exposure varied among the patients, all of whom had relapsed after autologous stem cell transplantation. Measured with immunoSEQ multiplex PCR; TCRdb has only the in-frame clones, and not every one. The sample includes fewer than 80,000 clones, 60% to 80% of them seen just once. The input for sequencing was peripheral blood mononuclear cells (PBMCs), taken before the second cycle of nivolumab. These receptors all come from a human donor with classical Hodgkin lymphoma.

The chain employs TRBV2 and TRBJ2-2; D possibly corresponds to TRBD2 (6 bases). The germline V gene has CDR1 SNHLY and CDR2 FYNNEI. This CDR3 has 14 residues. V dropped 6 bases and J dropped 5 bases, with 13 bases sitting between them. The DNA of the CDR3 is TGTGCCAGCAGAAGGCTAGCGTCGACCGGGGAGCTGTTTTTT. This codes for CASRRLASTGELFF.

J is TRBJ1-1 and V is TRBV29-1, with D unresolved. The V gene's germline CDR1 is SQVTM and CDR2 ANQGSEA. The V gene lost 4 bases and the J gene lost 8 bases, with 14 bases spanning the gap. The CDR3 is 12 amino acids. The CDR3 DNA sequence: TGCAGCGTTGGAAGGGTTTCGGAGGAAGCTTTCTTT. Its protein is CSVGRVSEEAFF.

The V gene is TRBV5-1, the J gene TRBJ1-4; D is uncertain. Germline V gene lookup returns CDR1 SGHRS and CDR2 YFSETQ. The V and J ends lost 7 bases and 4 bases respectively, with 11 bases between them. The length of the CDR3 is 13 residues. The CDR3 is CASAAAINEKLFF. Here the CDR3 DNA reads TGCGCCAGCGCCGCCGCGATTAATGAAAAACTGTTTTTT.

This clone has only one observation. CDR3 sequence: CASSLIGSYEQYF. In DNA form, the CDR3 reads TGTGCCAGCAGCCTAATAGGTTCCTACGAGCAGTACTTC. This chain uses TRBV5-5 with TRBJ2-7; no clear D. V dropped 4 bases and J dropped 1 base, with 9 bases sitting between them. Germline CDR1 reads SGHKS; CDR2 reads YYEKEE (reference sequence). The CDR3 contains 13 residues.

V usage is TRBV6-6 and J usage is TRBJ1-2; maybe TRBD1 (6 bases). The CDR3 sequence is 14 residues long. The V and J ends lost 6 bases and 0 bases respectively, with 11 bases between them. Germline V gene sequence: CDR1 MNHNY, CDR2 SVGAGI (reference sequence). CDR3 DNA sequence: TGTGCCAGCAGCGAAGACAGGCCTAACTATGGCTACACCTTC. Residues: CASSEDRPNYGYTF.

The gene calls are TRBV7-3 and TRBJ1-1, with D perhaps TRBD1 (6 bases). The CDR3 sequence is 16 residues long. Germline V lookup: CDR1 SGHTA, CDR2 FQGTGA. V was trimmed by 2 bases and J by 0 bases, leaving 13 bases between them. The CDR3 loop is CASSLSGAPMNTEAFF. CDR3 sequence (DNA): TGTGCCAGCAGCTTATCGGGGGCCCCCATGAACACTGAAGCTTTCTTT.

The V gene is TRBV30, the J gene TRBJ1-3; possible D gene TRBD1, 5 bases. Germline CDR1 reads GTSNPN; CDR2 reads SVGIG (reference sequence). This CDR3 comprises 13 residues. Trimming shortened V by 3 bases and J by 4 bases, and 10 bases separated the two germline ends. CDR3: CAWRDIPGNTIYF. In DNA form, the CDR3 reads TGTGCCTGGAGGGACATCCCAGGAAACACCATATATTTT.

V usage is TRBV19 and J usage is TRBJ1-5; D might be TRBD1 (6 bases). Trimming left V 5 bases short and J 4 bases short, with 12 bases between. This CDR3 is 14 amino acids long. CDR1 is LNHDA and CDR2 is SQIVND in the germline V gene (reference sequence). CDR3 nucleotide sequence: TGTGCCAGTAGTCGACAGGCGGGGAATCAGCCCCAGCATTTT. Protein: CASSRQAGNQPQHF.

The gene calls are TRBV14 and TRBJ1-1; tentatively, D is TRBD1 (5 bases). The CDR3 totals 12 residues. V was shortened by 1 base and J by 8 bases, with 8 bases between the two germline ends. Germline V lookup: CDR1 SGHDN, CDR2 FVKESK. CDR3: CASSQGTNEAFF. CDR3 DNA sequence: TGTGCCAGCAGCCAAGGGACAAACGAAGCTTTCTTT.

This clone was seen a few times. This CDR3 is CASSLVEGGELFF. The DNA for the CDR3 is TGTGCCAGCAGTTTAGTAGAGGGCGGGGAGCTGTTTTTT. V is TRBV6-1 and J is TRBJ2-2, with D perhaps TRBD2 (5 bases). The germline gives CDR1 MNHNS, CDR2 SASEGT. The CDR3 is 13 amino acids. The V and J ends lost 5 bases and 7 bases respectively, with 11 bases between them.

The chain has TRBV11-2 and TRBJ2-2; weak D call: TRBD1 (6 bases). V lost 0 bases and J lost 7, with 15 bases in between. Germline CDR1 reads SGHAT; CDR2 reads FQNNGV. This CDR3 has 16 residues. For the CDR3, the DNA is TGTGCCAGCAGCTTAGATTGGGGGCTGAGGCGCGGGGAGCTGTTTTTT. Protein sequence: CASSLDWGLRRGELFF.

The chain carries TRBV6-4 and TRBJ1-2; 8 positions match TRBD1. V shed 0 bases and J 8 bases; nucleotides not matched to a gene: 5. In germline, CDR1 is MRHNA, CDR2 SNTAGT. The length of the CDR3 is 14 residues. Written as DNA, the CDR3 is TGTGCCAGCAGTGACTCGTGGACAGGGTACGGCTACACCTTC. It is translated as CASSDSWTGYGYTF.

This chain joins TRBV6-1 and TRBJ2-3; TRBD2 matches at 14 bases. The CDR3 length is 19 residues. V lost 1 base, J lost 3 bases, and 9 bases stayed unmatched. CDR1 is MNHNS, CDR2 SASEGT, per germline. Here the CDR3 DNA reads TGTGCCAGCAGTGAAGGAGAGACTAGCGGGAGGGCCCGGACAGATACGCAGTATTTT. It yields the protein CASSEGETSGRARTDTQYF.

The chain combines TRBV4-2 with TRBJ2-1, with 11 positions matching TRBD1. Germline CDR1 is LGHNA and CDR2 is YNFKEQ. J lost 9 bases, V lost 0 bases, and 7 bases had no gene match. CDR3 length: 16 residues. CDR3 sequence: CASSQELGQGGFEQFF. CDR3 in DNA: TGTGCCAGCAGCCAAGAACTGGGACAGGGGGGCTTTGAGCAGTTCTTC.

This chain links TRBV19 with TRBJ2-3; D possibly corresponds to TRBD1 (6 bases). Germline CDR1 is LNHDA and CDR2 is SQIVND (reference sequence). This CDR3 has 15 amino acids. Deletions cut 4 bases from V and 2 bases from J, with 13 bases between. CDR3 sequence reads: CASSNRQGITDTQYF. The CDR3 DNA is TGTGCCAGTAGTAATCGGCAGGGGATCACAGATACGCAGTATTTT.

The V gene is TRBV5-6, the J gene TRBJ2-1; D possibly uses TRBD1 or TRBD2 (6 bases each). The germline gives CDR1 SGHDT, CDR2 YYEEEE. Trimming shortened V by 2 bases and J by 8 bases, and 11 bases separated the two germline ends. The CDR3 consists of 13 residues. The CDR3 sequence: CASSLGGGDEQFF. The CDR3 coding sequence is TGTGCCAGCAGCTTAGGGGGAGGCGATGAGCAGTTCTTC.

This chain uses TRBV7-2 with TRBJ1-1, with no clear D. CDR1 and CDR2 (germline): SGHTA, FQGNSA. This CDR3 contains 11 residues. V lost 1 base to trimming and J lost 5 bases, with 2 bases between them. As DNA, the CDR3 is TGTGCCAGCAGCTTAGGAACTGAAGCTTTCTTT. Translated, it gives CASSLGTEAFF.

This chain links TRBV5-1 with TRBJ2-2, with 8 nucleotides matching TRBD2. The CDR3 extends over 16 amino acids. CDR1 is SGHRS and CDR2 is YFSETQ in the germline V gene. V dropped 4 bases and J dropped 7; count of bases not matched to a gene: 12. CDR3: CASSPPRGGAYGELFF. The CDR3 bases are TGCGCCAGCAGCCCGCCTCGGGGGGGCGCGTACGGGGAGCTGTTTTTT.

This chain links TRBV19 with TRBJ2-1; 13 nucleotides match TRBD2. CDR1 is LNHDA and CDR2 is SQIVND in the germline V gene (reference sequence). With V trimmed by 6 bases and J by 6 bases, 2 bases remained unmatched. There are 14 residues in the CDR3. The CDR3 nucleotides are TGTGCCAGTAGGGGGACTAGCGGGATCAATGAGCAGTTCTTC. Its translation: CASRGTSGINEQFF. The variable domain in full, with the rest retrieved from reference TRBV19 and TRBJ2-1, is DGGITQSPKYLFRKEGQNVTLSCEQNLNHDAMYWYRQDPGQGLRLIYYSQIVNDFQKGDIAEGYSVSREKKESFPLTVTSAQKNPTAFYLCASRGTSGINEQFFGPGTRLTVL.

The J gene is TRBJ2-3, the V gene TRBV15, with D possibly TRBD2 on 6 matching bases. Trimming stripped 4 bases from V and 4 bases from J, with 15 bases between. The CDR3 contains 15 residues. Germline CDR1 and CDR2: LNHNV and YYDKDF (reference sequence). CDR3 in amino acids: CATSIHRERADTQYF. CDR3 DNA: TGTGCCACCAGCATCCACCGGGAGAGGGCAGATACGCAGTATTTT.

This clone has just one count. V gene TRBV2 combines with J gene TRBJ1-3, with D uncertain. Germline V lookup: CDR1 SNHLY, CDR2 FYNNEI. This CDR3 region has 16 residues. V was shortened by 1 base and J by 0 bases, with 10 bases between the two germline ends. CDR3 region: CASSEEAAVSGNTIYF. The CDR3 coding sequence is TGTGCCAGCAGTGAAGAGGCAGCCGTCTCTGGAAACACCATATATTTT.

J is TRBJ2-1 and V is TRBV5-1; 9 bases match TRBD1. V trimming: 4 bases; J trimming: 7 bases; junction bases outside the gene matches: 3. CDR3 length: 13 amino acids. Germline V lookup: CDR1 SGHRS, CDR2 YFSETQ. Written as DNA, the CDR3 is TGCGCCAGCAGCCGGACAGGGGTTAATGAGCAGTTCTTC. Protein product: CASSRTGVNEQFF. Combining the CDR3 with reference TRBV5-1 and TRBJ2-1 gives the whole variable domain KAGVTQTPRYLIKTRGQQVTLSCSPISGHRSVSWYQQTPGQGLQFLFEYFSETQRNKGNFPGRFSGRQFSNSRSEMNVSTLELGDSALYLCASSRTGVNEQFFGPGTRLTVL.

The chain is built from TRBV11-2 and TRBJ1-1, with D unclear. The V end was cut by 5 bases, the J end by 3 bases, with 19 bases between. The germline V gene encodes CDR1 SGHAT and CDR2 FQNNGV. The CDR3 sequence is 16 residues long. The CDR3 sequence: CASSTPLDGQYTEAFF. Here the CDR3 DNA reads TGTGCCAGCAGCACGCCCCTCGACGGCCAGTACACTGAAGCTTTCTTT.

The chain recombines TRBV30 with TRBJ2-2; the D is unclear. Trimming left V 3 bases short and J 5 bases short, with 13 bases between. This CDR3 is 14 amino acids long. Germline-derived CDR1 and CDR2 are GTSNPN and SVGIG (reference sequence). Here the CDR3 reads CAWRMWDQTGELFF. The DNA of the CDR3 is TGTGCCTGGAGGATGTGGGATCAGACCGGGGAGCTGTTTTTT.

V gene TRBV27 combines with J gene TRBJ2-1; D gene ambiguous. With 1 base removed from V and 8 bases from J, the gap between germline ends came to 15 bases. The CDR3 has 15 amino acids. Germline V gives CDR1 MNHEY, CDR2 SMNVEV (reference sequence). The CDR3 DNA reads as TGTGCCAGCAGTTTATTCGACTTGACCCGGGATGAGCAGTTCTTC. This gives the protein CASSLFDLTRDEQFF.

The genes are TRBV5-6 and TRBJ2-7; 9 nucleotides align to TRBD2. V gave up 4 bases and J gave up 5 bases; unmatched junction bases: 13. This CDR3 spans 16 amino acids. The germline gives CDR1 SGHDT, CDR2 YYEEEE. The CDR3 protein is CASSPLLAREGNEQYF. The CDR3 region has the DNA TGTGCCAGCAGCCCTCTTTTGGCGCGGGAGGGCAACGAGCAGTACTTC.

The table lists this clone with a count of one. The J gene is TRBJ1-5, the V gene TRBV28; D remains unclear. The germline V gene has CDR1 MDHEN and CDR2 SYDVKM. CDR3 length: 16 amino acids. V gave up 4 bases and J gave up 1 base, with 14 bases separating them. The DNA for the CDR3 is TGTGCCAGCAGTTCCCCCGTATTGGTAAGCAATCAGCCCCAGCATTTT. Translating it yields CASSSPVLVSNQPQHF.

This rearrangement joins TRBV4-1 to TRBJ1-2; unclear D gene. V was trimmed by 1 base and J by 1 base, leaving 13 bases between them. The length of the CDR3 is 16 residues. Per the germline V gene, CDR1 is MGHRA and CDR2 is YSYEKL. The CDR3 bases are TGCGCCAGCAGCCAAGGCCAAGGGTTGGGTAACTATGGCTACACCTTC. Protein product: CASSQGQGLGNYGYTF.

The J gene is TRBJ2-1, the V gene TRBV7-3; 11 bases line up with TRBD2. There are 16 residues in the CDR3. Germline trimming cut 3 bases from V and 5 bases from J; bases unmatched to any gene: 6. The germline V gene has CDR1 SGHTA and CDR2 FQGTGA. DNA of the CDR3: TGTGCCAGCAGCTTGTCCCTAGCGGGGGGTCACAATGAGCAGTTCTTC. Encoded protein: CASSLSLAGGHNEQFF.

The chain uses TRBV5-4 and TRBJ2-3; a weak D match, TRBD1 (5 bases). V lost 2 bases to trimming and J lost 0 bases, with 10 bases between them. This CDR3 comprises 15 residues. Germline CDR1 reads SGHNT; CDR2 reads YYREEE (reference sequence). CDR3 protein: CASSFPGRSTDTQYF. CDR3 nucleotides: TGTGCCAGCAGCTTCCCAGGGCGAAGCACAGATACGCAGTATTTT.

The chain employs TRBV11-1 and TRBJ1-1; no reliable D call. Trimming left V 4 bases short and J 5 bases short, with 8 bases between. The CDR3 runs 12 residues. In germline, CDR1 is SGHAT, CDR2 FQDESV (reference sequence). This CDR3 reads CASSYGRTEAFF. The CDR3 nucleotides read TGTGCCAGCAGCTATGGTCGGACTGAAGCTTTCTTT.

As DNA, the CDR3 is TGTGCCAGCAGTCCCGTGGGAGAGGCAACTAATGAAAAACTGTTTTTT. The encoded protein is CASSPVGEATNEKLFF. The chain uses TRBV25-1 and TRBJ1-4; no definite D call. The germline V gene encodes CDR1 MGHDK and CDR2 SYGVNS. V lost 5 bases and J 0 bases, leaving 13 bases between the germline ends. The CDR3 is made up of 16 amino acids.